Below, 7 T cell receptor beta chains from the same sample are listed, as sequenced in a study of blood T cells in healthy people across ages (dated by TCRdb to the mid-2010s). Library construction relied on 5' RACE. The sequencing machine was an Illumina HiSeq 2500. The second PCR ran for roughly 7 to 12 cycles and used a J-beta primer mix along with a sample-barcoded 5' primer. TCRdb itself trimmed the public reads at Q25 with fastp, ran MiXCR and retained productive beta chains. Entries that share a CDR3 protein sequence are merged under the most common genes and DNA. This sample lists approximately 1,000,000 distinct CDR3 sequences; more than 30% were detected once. Jointly, the top ten make up around 13% of the sample. Sequences were obtained from blood. The source of these receptors is a man in his late teens or twenties in good health.

Points on this clonotype: One end of the junction does not line up with germline, which may come from a read error. CDR3 loop: CASSLEGRSYEQYF. CDR3 in DNA: TGTGCCAGCAGTTTAGAGGGTCGCTCCTACGAGCAGTACTTC. This chain uses TRBV5-1 with TRBJ2-7, with D tentatively TRBD2 (5 bases). The CDR3 extends over 14 amino acids. Germline CDR1 and CDR2: SGHRS and YFSETQ.

The V call is TRBV4-2, the J call TRBJ2-3, with D unclear. The CDR3 extends over 16 amino acids. Between the trimmed V and J ends, which lost 0 bases and 1 base, there was a span of 11 bases. The germline gives CDR1 LGHNA, CDR2 YNFKEQ. CDR3 loop: CASSQEGNRRTDTQYF. CDR3 DNA sequence: TGTGCCAGCAGCCAAGAGGGAAACCGACGCACAGATACGCAGTATTTT.

This clonotype was picked up a small number of times. The chain has TRBV30 and TRBJ2-7; the match to TRBD1 covers 9 bases. CDR3 size: 13 residues. The V segment lost 4 bases and the J segment 5 bases; nucleotides outside the gene matches: 6. CDR1 is GTSNPN and CDR2 is SVGIG in the germline V gene (reference sequence). Written as DNA, the CDR3 is TGTGCCTGGACTATGGACAGGGGTAACGAGCAGTACTTC. Translation gives CAWTMDRGNEQYF.

The CDR3 region has the DNA TGCAGTGCTACCCGGGATAGCGGGGCGAATTTTTACAATGAGCAGTTCTTC. Amino acid sequence: CSATRDSGANFYNEQFF. The rearrangement joins TRBV20-1 to TRBJ2-1; 8 bases are shared with TRBD2. V shed 4 bases, J shed 4 bases, and the junction held 15 bases outside the gene matches. Germline loops: CDR1 DFQATT, CDR2 SNEGSKA (reference sequence). CDR3 length: 17 amino acids.

This clonotype came up a few times. This sequence joins TRBV20-1 and TRBJ2-3, with TRBD2 matching 10 bases. This CDR3 region has 18 residues. Germline CDR1 and CDR2: DFQATT and SNEGSKA (reference sequence). V lost 6 bases and J lost 6; bases outside the gene matches: 21. The CDR3 is CSAKTSGLAGVSRDTQYF. CDR3 DNA: TGCAGTGCCAAAACCTCCGGGCTAGCGGGGGTCTCTCGGGATACGCAGTATTTT.

This clonotype was recorded many times. CDR3 amino acids: CSASRDHEQFF. The DNA of the CDR3 is TGCAGCGCGAGCCGGGACCACGAGCAGTTCTTC. V is TRBV29-1 and J is TRBJ2-1; D might be TRBD1 or TRBD2, each matching 5 bases. Germline loops: CDR1 SQVTM, CDR2 ANQGSEA. This CDR3 has 11 amino acids. V was trimmed by 7 bases and J by 10 bases, leaving 14 bases between them.

A few counts support this clonotype. The DNA of the CDR3 is TGTGCCAGCAGCCCTCAAAGCGGACAGGGTATCAATCAGCCCCAGCATTTT. This codes for CASSPQSGQGINQPQHF. The chain is built from TRBV7-9 and TRBJ1-5; 8 bases fit TRBD1. The ends lost 5 bases at V and 3 bases at J; junction bases unmatched: 12. CDR1 SEHNR and CDR2 FQNEAQ come from the germline V gene (reference sequence). The CDR3 contains 17 residues. Together with reference TRBV7-9 and TRBJ1-5, the CDR3 gives the full variable domain: DTGVSQNPRHKITKRGQNVTFRCDPISEHNRLYWYRQTLGQGPEFLTYFQNEAQLEKSRLLSDRFSAERPKGSFSTLEIQRTEQGDSAMYLCASSPQSGQGINQPQHFGDGTRLSIL.